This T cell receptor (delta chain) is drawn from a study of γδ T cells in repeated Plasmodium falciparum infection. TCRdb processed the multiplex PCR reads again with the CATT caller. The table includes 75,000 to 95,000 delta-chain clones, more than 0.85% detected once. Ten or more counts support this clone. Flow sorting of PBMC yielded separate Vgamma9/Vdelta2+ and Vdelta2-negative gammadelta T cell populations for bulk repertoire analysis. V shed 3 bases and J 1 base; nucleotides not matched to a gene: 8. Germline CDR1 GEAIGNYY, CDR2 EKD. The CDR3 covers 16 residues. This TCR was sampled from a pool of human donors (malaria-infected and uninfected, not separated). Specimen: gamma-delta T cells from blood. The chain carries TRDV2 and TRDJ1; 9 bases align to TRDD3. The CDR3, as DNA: TGTGCCTGTGACCAACTGGGGGACGAACTCACCGATAAACTCATCTTT. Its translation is CACDQLGDELTDKLIF.